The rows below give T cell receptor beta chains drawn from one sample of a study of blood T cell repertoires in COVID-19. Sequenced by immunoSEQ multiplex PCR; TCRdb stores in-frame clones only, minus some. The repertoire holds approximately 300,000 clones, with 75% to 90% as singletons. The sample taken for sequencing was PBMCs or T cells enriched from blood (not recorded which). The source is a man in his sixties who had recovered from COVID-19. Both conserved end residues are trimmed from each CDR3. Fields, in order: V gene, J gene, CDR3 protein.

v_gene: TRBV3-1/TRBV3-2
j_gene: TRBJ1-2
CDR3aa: ASSLLRGSGYT

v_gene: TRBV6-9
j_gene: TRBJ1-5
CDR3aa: ASSLGQISNQPQH

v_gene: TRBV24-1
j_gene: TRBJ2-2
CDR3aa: ATSGEGDAGELF

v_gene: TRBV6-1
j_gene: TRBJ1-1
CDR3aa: ASSDRIGTEAF

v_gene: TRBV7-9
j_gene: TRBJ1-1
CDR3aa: ASSRQVSTEAF

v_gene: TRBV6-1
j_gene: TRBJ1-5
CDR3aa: ASSGWDRGHNQPQH

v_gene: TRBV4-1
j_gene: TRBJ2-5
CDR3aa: ASSQGGGRETQY

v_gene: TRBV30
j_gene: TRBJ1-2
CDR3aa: AWIEAGRLNYGYT

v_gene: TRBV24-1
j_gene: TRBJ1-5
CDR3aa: ATSSGGHNQPQH

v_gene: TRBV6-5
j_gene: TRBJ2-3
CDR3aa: ASSRLYTQY

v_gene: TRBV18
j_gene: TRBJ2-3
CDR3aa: ASSPIGTSTLSTDTQY

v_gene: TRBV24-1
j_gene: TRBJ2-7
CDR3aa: ATSDWPSGLSY

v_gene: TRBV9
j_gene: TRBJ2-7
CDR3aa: ASSGPPGREYEQY

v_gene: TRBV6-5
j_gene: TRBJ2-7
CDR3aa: ASRSGRAGYEQY

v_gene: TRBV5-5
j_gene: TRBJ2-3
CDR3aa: ASSNVGRGADTQY

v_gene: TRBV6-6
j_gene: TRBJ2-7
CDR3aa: ASSYRTGPYEQY

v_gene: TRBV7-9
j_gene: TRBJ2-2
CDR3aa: ASSPEGTGELF

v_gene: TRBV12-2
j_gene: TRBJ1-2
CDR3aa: ASRFWGGANYGYT

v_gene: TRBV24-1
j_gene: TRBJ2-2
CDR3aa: ATSHPSGANTGELF

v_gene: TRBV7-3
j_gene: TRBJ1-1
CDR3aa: ASSPQGTGTEAF

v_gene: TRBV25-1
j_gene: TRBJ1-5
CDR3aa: ASSEGGAGNQPQH

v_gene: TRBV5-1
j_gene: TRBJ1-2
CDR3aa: ASSLEAVSYGYT

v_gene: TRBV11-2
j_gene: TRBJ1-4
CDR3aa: ASSYNQGATNEKLF

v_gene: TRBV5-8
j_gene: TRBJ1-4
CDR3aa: ASSLGRPPGGKLF

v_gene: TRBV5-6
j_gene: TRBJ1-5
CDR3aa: ASSSGGGRGGNQPQH

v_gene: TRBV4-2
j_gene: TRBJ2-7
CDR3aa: ASSQPQGALSYEQY

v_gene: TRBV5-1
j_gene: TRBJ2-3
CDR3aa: ASSNGQIADTQY

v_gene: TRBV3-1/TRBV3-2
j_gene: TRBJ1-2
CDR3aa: ASSQGPANYGYT

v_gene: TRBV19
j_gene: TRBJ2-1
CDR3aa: ASSINFGQVSF

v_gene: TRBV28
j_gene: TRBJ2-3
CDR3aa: ASSGERAASTDTQY

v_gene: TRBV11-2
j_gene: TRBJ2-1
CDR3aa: ASSFYPAGLAGGLDEQF

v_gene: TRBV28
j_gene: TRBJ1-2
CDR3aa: ASSIDRHGYT

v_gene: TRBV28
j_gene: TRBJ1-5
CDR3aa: ASSLPGTASAGSQPQH

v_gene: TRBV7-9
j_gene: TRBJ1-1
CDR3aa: ASSLAKQGYTEAF

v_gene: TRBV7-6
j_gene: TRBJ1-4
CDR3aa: ASSLAAVPNEKLF

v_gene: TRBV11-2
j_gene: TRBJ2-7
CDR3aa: ASSPTRGSGPYEQY

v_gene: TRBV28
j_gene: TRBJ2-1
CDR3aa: ASSSNRLAGVTNEQF

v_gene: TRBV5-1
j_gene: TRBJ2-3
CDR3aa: ASSAGTGPDTQY

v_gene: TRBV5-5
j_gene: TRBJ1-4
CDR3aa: ASSLGGTGLEKLF

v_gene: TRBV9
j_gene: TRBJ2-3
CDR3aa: ASSGPRTGGGTDTQY

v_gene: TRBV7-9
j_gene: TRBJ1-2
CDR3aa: ASSFSGDRLYGYT

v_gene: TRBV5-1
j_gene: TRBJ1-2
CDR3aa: ASSSEPTGRSGYT

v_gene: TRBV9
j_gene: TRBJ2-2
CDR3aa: ASSPRSVSGTGELF

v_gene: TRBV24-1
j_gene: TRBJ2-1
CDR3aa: ATSDRLAGGYNEQF

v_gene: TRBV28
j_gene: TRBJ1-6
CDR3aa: ASSRLGQGSNSPLH

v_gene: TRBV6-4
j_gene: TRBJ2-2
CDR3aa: ASSDRTSPGTGELF

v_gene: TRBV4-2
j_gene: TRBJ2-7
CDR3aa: ASSQDLSRGSYEQY

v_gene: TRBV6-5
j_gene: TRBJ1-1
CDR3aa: ASSPRQGEAF

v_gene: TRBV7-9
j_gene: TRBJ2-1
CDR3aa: ASSSGLAGGDEQF

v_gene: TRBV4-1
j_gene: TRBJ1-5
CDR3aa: ASSQDSRAGNQPQH

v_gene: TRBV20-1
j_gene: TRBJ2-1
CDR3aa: SASLRVEQF

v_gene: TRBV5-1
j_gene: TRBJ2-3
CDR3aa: ASSLGYGGGGTDTQY

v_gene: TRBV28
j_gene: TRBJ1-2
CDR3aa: ASSFDTNYGYT